This passage covers 8 T cell receptor beta chains from one sample sequenced in a study of blood T cell repertoires in COVID-19. Clones were read by immunoSEQ multiplex PCR, and TCRdb kept only the in-frame ones, dropping some. The sample has some 91,000 clones, over 80% seen once; the top ten hold 10% to 12%. Sample: peripheral blood. These receptors were collected from a human donor in a cohort sampled during active COVID-19.

This clone was observed a handful of times. The gene calls are TRBV2 and TRBJ1-1; D unresolved. This CDR3 comprises 12 residues. Deletions cut 4 bases from V and 11 bases from J, with 14 bases between. Germline V CDR1 and CDR2: SNHLY, FYNNEI. The CDR3 nucleotides are TGTGCCAGCAGTGCGTCGTGGCGGGCGGCTTTCTTT. Protein: CASSASWRAAFF.

This clone is labeled medium-sized. The chain links TRBV12-3 or TRBV12-4 to TRBJ2-7, with 9 bases that match TRBD2. V dropped 6 bases and J dropped 9; count of bases not matched to a gene: 3. The CDR3 is 11 amino acids. CDR3 sequence: CASRLAGRQYF. DNA of the CDR3: TGTGCCAGCAGGCTAGCGGGGAGGCAGTACTTC.

This clone appeared once. The genes are TRBV7-9 and TRBJ2-5, with TRBD1 matching over 10 bases. This CDR3 comprises 15 residues. With V trimmed by 6 bases and J by 2 bases, 6 bases remained unmatched. Germline V gene data show CDR1 as SEHNR and CDR2 as FQNEAQ (reference sequence). In nucleotides, the CDR3 is TGTGCCAGCAGGACAGGGGGCGCGGGGCAAGAGACCCAGTACTTC. Protein: CASRTGGAGQETQYF.

The chain couples TRBV19 to TRBJ2-3; a possible D gene is TRBD1 (6 bases). The CDR3 is 13 amino acids. The V end was cut by 10 bases, the J end by 6 bases, with 17 bases between. Per germline, CDR1 LNHDA and CDR2 SQIVND (reference sequence). As DNA, the CDR3 is TGTGCCACCCAAGAGGGGGTCCCGGATACGCAGTATTTT. This translates into CATQEGVPDTQYF.

The chain employs TRBV5-1 and TRBJ1-3, with unresolved D. Deletions cut 0 bases from V and 3 bases from J, with 7 bases between. Germline CDR1 reads SGHRS; CDR2 reads YFSETQ. CDR3 length equals 14 residues. In nucleotides, the CDR3 is TGCGCCAGCAGCTTGGGGAGTCTTGGAAACACCATATATTTT. Translation: CASSLGSLGNTIYF.

The V call is TRBV6-6, the J call TRBJ1-4; 9 positions match TRBD1. Germline V lookup: CDR1 MNHNY, CDR2 SVGAGI (reference sequence). This CDR3 spans 14 amino acids. J lost 7 bases, V lost 6 bases, and 6 bases had no gene match. CDR3 amino acids: CASSSTGGSEKLFF. CDR3 sequence (DNA): TGTGCCAGCAGCTCTACAGGGGGCAGTGAAAAACTGTTTTTT.

V gene TRBV7-2 combines with J gene TRBJ2-7; 7 bases map to TRBD1. CDR1 and CDR2 (germline): SGHTA, FQGNSA. This CDR3 region has 13 residues. Losses at the gene ends were 2 bases for V and 3 bases for J; bases not matched to a gene: 1. The CDR3 sequence: CASSLRQGYEQYF. The CDR3 region has the DNA TGTGCCAGCAGCTTAAGACAGGGCTACGAGCAGTACTTC.

The gene calls are TRBV2 and TRBJ1-4, with unresolved D. Germline V gene lookup returns CDR1 SNHLY and CDR2 FYNNEI. There are 14 residues in the CDR3. V lost 6 bases and J 11 bases, leaving 19 bases between the germline ends. The CDR3 spells CASSPISESGKLFF. CDR3 nucleotides: TGTGCCAGCAGCCCAATTAGTGAATCCGGGAAACTGTTTTTT.